The 2 T cell receptor beta chains below were found in one sample sequenced in a study of CD8+ T cells in alopecia areata. Reverse transcribed after extraction, RNA yielded cDNA as the sequencing template. Profiled with immunoSEQ multiplex PCR; TCRdb holds only in-frame clones, not every one. The table has over 200,000 clones, around 62% seen once. The sample was CD4+ T cells sorted from blood, taken at week 0. These receptor sequences come from a human donor with alopecia areata.

This chain links TRBV6-1 with TRBJ1-2, with 12 bases aligning to TRBD1. The CDR3 has 11 amino acids. V gave up 9 bases and J gave up 8 bases; unmatched junction bases: 1. In germline, CDR1 is MNHNS, CDR2 SASEGT. Written as DNA, the CDR3 is TGTGCCAGGGGGACAGGGGGCGGCTACACCTTC. Translation: CARGTGGGYTF.

This clone was detected a few times. V and J are TRBV28 and TRBJ1-4; 11 bases agree with TRBD1. Per the germline V gene, CDR1 is MDHEN and CDR2 is SYDVKM. V trimming: 4 bases; J trimming: 10 bases; junction bases outside the gene matches: 5. CDR3 length: 14 residues. The CDR3 DNA sequence: TGTGCCAGCAGTTCGGGACAGGGGGGAGGAAAACTGTTTTTT. Protein sequence: CASSSGQGGGKLFF.